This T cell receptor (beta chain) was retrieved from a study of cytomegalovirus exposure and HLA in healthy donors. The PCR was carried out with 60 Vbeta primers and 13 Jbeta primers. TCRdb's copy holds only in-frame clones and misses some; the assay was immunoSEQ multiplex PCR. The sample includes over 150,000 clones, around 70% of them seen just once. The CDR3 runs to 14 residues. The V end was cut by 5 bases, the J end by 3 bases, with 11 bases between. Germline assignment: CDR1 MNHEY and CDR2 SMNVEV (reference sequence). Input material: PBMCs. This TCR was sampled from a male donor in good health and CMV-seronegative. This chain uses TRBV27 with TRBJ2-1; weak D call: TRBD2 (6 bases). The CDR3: CASSTPGSYNEQFF. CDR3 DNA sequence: TGTGCCAGCAGTACGCCCGGGAGCTACAATGAGCAGTTCTTC.